Following are 15 T cell receptor beta chains from one sample sequenced in a study of cytomegalovirus exposure and HLA in healthy donors (dated by TCRdb to between 2016 and 2019). The method behind the library was the immunoSEQ multiplex PCR assay. The multiplex PCR relied on a mix of 60 forward primers for TCR Vbeta segments and 13 reverse primers for TCR Jbeta segments. In TCRdb, the immuneACCESS table is reduced to in-frame sequences with V and J assigned. These tables do not hold every clone; where another copy was compared, an unresolved V gene accounts for under half, and the others remain unexplained. The sample contains approximately 77,000 clones, under 80% of them found a single time. The biggest ten clones account for over 10% of the sample. Sequencing was carried out using PBMCs. These receptors were taken from a male donor in good health and CMV-seropositive.

This clone has a single count. V is TRBV5-1 and J is TRBJ2-5; 10 bases fit TRBD2. The CDR3 runs 14 residues. The V and J ends lost 4 bases and 5 bases, in that order; junction bases with no gene match: 5. CDR1 and CDR2 from the germline V gene are SGHRS and YFSETQ. CDR3 residues: CASSRRSGRETQYF. The CDR3 DNA is TGCGCCAGCAGCCGACGTAGCGGGAGGGAGACCCAGTACTTC.

A few counts support this clone. V usage is TRBV12-2 and J usage is TRBJ2-5; TRBD2 is the table's D call and was not checked against the DNA. TRBV12-2 is listed as a pseudogene. CDR3 length: 18 residues. The CDR3 spells CASRLAIGGGGKTETQYF. CDR3 nucleotides: TGTGCAAGTCGCTTAGCGATAGGGGGGGGTGGTAAGACGGAGACCCAGTACTTC.

This clone was seen more than once but under ten times. V gene TRBV15 combines with J gene TRBJ2-7; D not certain. CDR3 length: 14 amino acids. Looked up from germline, CDR1 is LNHNV and CDR2 is YYDKDF (reference sequence). V lost 0 bases, J lost 2 bases, and 8 bases lay in between. This CDR3 is CATSRDPGPYEQYF. DNA of the CDR3: TGTGCCACCAGCAGAGATCCGGGTCCCTACGAGCAGTACTTC.

The J gene is TRBJ1-3, the V gene TRBV29-1, with D possibly TRBD1 on 6 matching bases. The CDR3 consists of 15 residues. Germline V gene lookup returns CDR1 SQVTM and CDR2 ANQGSEA. V was clipped by 1 base and J by 1 base, with 11 bases between them. The CDR3 here is CSVEGQGISGNTIYF. CDR3 bases: TGCAGCGTTGAAGGGCAGGGGATATCTGGAAACACCATATATTTT.

The V gene is TRBV7-3, the J gene TRBJ2-1, with a tentative D call TRBD2 (5 bases). Looked up from germline, CDR1 is SGHTA and CDR2 is FQGTGA. The CDR3 is 13 amino acids. Trimming took off 6 bases at V and 5 bases at J, with 11 bases between the two ends. CDR3 nucleotides: TGTGCCAGCAGGGTCGAGGGTCACAATGAGCAGTTCTTC. Translated, it gives CASRVEGHNEQFF.

The chain has TRBV28 and TRBJ1-5; TRBD1 aligns across 10 bases. CDR1 MDHEN and CDR2 SYDVKM come from the germline V gene. The V segment lost 4 bases and the J segment 5 bases; nucleotides outside the gene matches: 8. The CDR3 contains 16 residues. DNA for the CDR3: TGTGCCAGCAGTTCTACAAGACAGGGGGCCTATCAGCCCCAGCATTTT. This codes for CASSSTRQGAYQPQHF.

The CDR3 region is CASSPGDRAGNTIYF. In nucleotides, the CDR3 is TGTGCCAGCAGCCCCGGGGACAGGGCTGGAAACACCATATATTTT. V gene TRBV7-9 combines with J gene TRBJ1-3; 9 bases match TRBD1. The CDR3 runs to 15 residues. CDR1 SEHNR and CDR2 FQNEAQ come from the germline V gene (reference sequence). J lost 2 bases, V lost 5 bases, and 4 bases had no gene match.

The chain is built from TRBV2 and TRBJ2-5; a possible D gene is TRBD2 (5 bases). The J call is uncertain, as TRBJ2-7 better fits the DNA end. This CDR3 region has 13 residues. Germline lookup yields CDR1 SNHLY and CDR2 FYNNEI. As DNA, the CDR3 is TGTGCCAGCAGTGACGGGGTCTCCTACGAGCAGTACTTC. It encodes CASSDGVSYEQYF.

The chain links TRBV30 to TRBJ2-7; 9 bases fit TRBD2. V was clipped by 0 bases and J by 3 bases; unmatched bases: 3. Looked up from germline, CDR1 is GTSNPN and CDR2 is SVGIG (reference sequence). This CDR3 is built from 14 residues. The CDR3 bases are TGTGCCTGGAGTGTAGGCGGGAGGGTCTACGAGCAGTACTTC. Residues: CAWSVGGRVYEQYF. Full variable domain (missing parts from reference TRBV30 and TRBJ2-7): SQTIHQWPATLVQPVGSPLSLECTVEGTSNPNLYWYRQAAGRGLQLLFYSVGIGQISSEVPQNLSASRPQDRQFILSSKKLLLSDSGFYLCAWSVGGRVYEQYFGPGTRLTVT.

The gene calls are TRBV5-1 and TRBJ2-3, with 8 bases matching TRBD1. The CDR3 consists of 16 residues. Germline V gene sequence: CDR1 SGHRS, CDR2 YFSETQ. V was pared by 4 bases and J by 3 bases, with 10 bases of the junction left unmatched. The CDR3 sequence: CASSEGTGGPTDTQYF. CDR3 coding DNA: TGCGCCAGCAGCGAAGGGACAGGAGGACCGACAGATACGCAGTATTTT.

V usage is TRBV18 and J usage is TRBJ2-7; TRBD1 aligns across 8 bases. The CDR3 covers 13 residues. Trimming at V came to 6 bases and at J to 3 bases, leaving 4 bases not matched to a gene. Looked up from germline, CDR1 is KGHSH and CDR2 is LQKENI. The CDR3 DNA sequence: TGTGCCAGCTCCCAGGGGGCCTTCTACGAGCAGTACTTC. It yields the protein CASSQGAFYEQYF.

The chain employs TRBV5-1 and TRBJ1-3; D is undetermined. V dropped 4 bases and J dropped 4 bases, with 15 bases sitting between them. This CDR3 has 15 residues. Germline values: CDR1 SGHRS, CDR2 YFSETQ. CDR3 coding DNA: TGCGCCAGCAGCCCTACCGGGAGAGCCGGAAACACCATATATTTT. Translation: CASSPTGRAGNTIYF.

CDR3 sequence (DNA): TGTGCCAGCAGCTTACAGGGATCTGGCTACGAGCAGTACTTC. Its protein product is CASSLQGSGYEQYF. The chain joins TRBV5-6 to TRBJ2-7; D possibly corresponds to TRBD1 (6 bases). CDR1 is SGHDT, CDR2 YYEEEE, per germline. V lost 2 bases to trimming and J lost 3 bases, with 12 bases between them. This CDR3 has 14 residues. Based on the CDR3 plus reference TRBV5-6 and TRBJ2-7, the full variable domain is DAGVTQSPTHLIKTRGQQVTLRCSPKSGHDTVSWYQQALGQGPQFIFQYYEEEERQRGNFPDRFSGHQFPNYSSELNVNALLLGDSALYLCASSLQGSGYEQYFGPGTRLTVT.

The rearrangement uses TRBV2 and TRBJ2-5, with D maybe TRBD1 (6 bases). The end of the DNA fits TRBJ2-7 better, so the J call may be wrong. The CDR3 length is 14 residues. Per the germline V gene, CDR1 is SNHLY and CDR2 is FYNNEI. This CDR3 is CASVVGTHVYEQYF. The CDR3 DNA sequence: TGTGCCAGCGTAGTTGGGACACACGTTTACGAGCAGTACTTC.

The chain combines TRBV30 with TRBJ2-5, with a weak D call TRBD2 (7 bases). Germline CDR1 is GTSNPN and CDR2 is SVGIG (reference sequence). Trimming took off 2 bases at V and 5 bases at J, with 15 bases between the two ends. The CDR3 covers 14 residues. The CDR3 nucleotides read TGTGCCTGGAGTCCTGGGGGGGGCTGGGAGACCCAGTACTTC. As protein: CAWSPGGGWETQYF.